Listed here are 8 T cell receptor beta chains from one sample, sequenced in a study of T-cell memory formation after mild COVID-19. MiXCR, applied by TCRdb to the 5' RACE reads, yields one record per CDR3 protein. This repertoire shows around 13,000 distinct CDR3 sequences, roughly 17% found once; its top ten account for about 59%. Material: PBMCs or a T cell subset sorted from them (not recorded which). Receptors originate from a man younger than 35 who had mild COVID-19 (a few samples of this study predate the infection). Cell type and time point are not known.

This clonotype was detected many times. The genes are TRBV6-5 and TRBJ1-1; no clear D. There are 12 residues in the CDR3. CDR1 is MNHEY, CDR2 SVGAGI, per germline. Trimming cost V 9 bases and J 1 base, with 9 bases left between them. CDR3 protein: CASRQGNTEAFF. In DNA, the CDR3 is TGTGCCAGTCGTCAAGGGAACACTGAAGCTTTCTTT.

This clonotype has at least ten counts. J is TRBJ1-5 and V is TRBV4-1; D unclear. Looked up from germline, CDR1 is MGHRA and CDR2 is YSYEKL. The CDR3 consists of 13 residues. Trimming left V 0 bases short and J 6 bases short, with 6 bases between. CDR3 in DNA: TGCGCCAGCAGCCAAGATACCCCTCAGCCCCAGCATTTT. It translates to CASSQDTPQPQHF.

This clonotype was picked up many times. The chain combines TRBV19 with TRBJ1-2, with 7 bases aligning to TRBD1. The germline V gene encodes CDR1 LNHDA and CDR2 SQIVND (reference sequence). This CDR3 comprises 13 residues. V shed 7 bases and J 5 bases; nucleotides not matched to a gene: 7. The CDR3 bases are TGTGCCAGTAAAACGACAGGGCCTTATGGCTACACCTTC. This sequence encodes CASKTTGPYGYTF.

This clonotype turned up a few times. This rearrangement joins TRBV6-2 or TRBV6-3 to TRBJ2-3, with a weak D call TRBD2 (6 bases). The CDR3 is 14 amino acids. Between the trimmed V and J ends, which lost 6 bases and 2 bases, there was a span of 12 bases. Germline assignment: CDR1 MNHEY and CDR2 SVGEGT. As DNA, the CDR3 is TGTGCCAGCAGACTGGGACTTTTCACAGATACGCAGTATTTT. This translates into CASRLGLFTDTQYF.

This clonotype was observed at least ten times. A much bigger clone sits one base away, suggesting this may be a read error. This sequence joins TRBV12-3 or TRBV12-4 and TRBJ2-1; TRBD2 matches 9 bases. Trimming took 5 bases from V and 4 from J; bases not matched to a gene: 9. CDR3 length equals 16 residues. This chain's CDR3 is CASSVLAGGPYNEQFF. CDR3 nucleotide sequence: TGTGCCAGCAGTGTCCTCGCGGGGGGGCCTTACAATGAGCAGTTCTTC.

As concerns this clonotype: A single base separates this from a much larger clone, so it may be a read error. The chain joins TRBV20-1 to TRBJ2-5; no firm D call. Germline assignment: CDR1 DFQATT and CDR2 SNEGSKA (reference sequence). CDR3 length: 11 residues. Trimming removed 6 bases at V and 5 bases at J, with 10 bases between. As DNA, the CDR3 is TGCAGTGCCCACACCGGGGAGACCCAGTACTTC. Encoded protein: CSAHTGETQYF.

This clonotype appeared many times. J is TRBJ2-2 and V is TRBV5-1; TRBD1 or TRBD2 may be the D gene (5 bases each). V lost 3 bases to trimming and J lost 0 bases, with 15 bases between them. Germline V CDR1 and CDR2: SGHRS, YFSETQ. The CDR3 is made up of 17 amino acids. DNA of the CDR3: TGCGCCAGCAGCTCGAACGGGGCTAACGCGAACACCGGGGAGCTGTTTTTT. Translated, it gives CASSSNGANANTGELFF.

This clonotype appeared many times. The chain links TRBV3-1 to TRBJ2-1; 8 nucleotides line up with TRBD1. Germline V gene data show CDR1 as LGHDT and CDR2 as YNNKEL (reference sequence). Losses at the gene ends were 1 base for V and 4 bases for J; bases not matched to a gene: 6. There are 16 residues in the CDR3. Here the CDR3 DNA reads TGTGCCAGCAGCCAAGCCAGGGGGCCCATTTACAATGAGCAGTTCTTC. Its translation: CASSQARGPIYNEQFF.